Below are 9 T cell receptor beta chains sequenced from a single sample in a study of response to subunit inactivated influenza vaccine. TCRdb re-analysed the RT-PCR reads in MiXCR, keeping a single row per CDR3 protein. This sample carries around 790,000 distinct CDR3 sequences, 21% of them seen once, and the ten largest clones take about 10%. Source: PBMCs from blood, taken 5 to 6 days after vaccination. Every receptor here comes from a man over 45 who received an inactivated influenza vaccine.

In this sample, this clonotype turned up a few times. V and J are TRBV14 and TRBJ2-1; TRBD2 matches 12 bases. CDR1 is SGHDN, CDR2 FVKESK, per germline. This CDR3 region has 16 residues. V dropped 6 bases and J dropped 2; count of bases not matched to a gene: 5. This CDR3 reads CASRRLAGETYNEQFF. The CDR3 coding sequence is TGTGCCAGCAGACGACTAGCGGGGGAAACCTACAATGAGCAGTTCTTC.

This rearrangement joins TRBV7-2 to TRBJ2-3; 7 nucleotides match TRBD2. The CDR3 is 13 amino acids. Trimming at V came to 2 bases and at J to 5 bases, leaving 1 base not matched to a gene. Germline V gene sequence: CDR1 SGHTA, CDR2 FQGNSA. CDR3 region: CASSLRGGDTQYF. CDR3 DNA sequence: TGTGCCAGCAGCTTACGCGGGGGAGATACGCAGTATTTT.

This clonotype has only a few counts. The genes are TRBV7-2 and TRBJ2-7; 13 nucleotides line up with TRBD2. Germline CDR1 and CDR2: SGHTA and FQGNSA. This CDR3 contains 17 residues. V lost 2 bases to trimming and J lost 2 bases; unmatched junction nucleotides: 6. The CDR3 sequence: CASSLPTSGRIAYEQYF. CDR3 sequence (DNA): TGTGCCAGCAGCTTACCGACTAGCGGGAGGATAGCCTACGAGCAGTACTTC.

The V and J genes are TRBV7-2 and TRBJ2-1, with TRBD1 matching 9 bases. CDR1 is SGHTA, CDR2 FQGNSA, per germline. After removal of 5 bases from V and 7 bases from J, the junction contained 6 bases not matched to a gene. The CDR3 extends over 14 amino acids. CDR3 residues: CASSLGQGDNEQFF. CDR3 coding DNA: TGTGCCAGCAGCCTGGGACAGGGCGATAATGAGCAGTTCTTC.

J is TRBJ2-7 and V is TRBV7-9; 8 nucleotides match TRBD2. CDR3 size: 16 residues. V lost 5 bases to trimming and J lost 0 bases; unmatched junction nucleotides: 9. In germline, CDR1 is SEHNR, CDR2 FQNEAQ (reference sequence). For the CDR3, the DNA is TGTGCCAGCAGCGAGGAGCGCGGGAGGAACTCCTACGAGCAGTACTTC. Protein product: CASSEERGRNSYEQYF.

This rearrangement joins TRBV12-3 or TRBV12-4 to TRBJ1-6, with 7 nucleotides matching TRBD1. This CDR3 spans 15 amino acids. V shed 5 bases, J shed 7 bases, and the junction held 8 bases outside the gene matches. The CDR3 DNA follows: TGTGCCAGCAGTCTCCGGGACAGCGGGAATTCACCCCTCCACTTT. Amino acids: CASSLRDSGNSPLHF.

The chain carries TRBV7-2 and TRBJ2-1; the D is unclear. V lost 0 bases to trimming and J lost 2 bases, with 8 bases between them. CDR1 and CDR2 from the germline V gene are SGHTA and FQGNSA. The CDR3 extends over 15 amino acids. CDR3 in amino acids: CASSLAAETYNEQFF. In nucleotides, the CDR3 is TGTGCCAGCAGCTTAGCTGCAGAAACCTACAATGAGCAGTTCTTC.

The V call is TRBV3-1, the J call TRBJ2-2; 12 nucleotides align to TRBD1. This CDR3 region has 17 residues. Germline CDR1 is LGHDT and CDR2 is YNNKEL (reference sequence). J was trimmed by 7 bases and V by 3 bases; bases with no gene match: 9. In DNA form, the CDR3 reads TGTGCCAGCAGCCACCCGCCCGGGACAGGGGGCTTCGGGGAGCTGTTTTTT. Translating gives CASSHPPGTGGFGELFF.

This clonotype appeared a single time. The chain employs TRBV4-3 and TRBJ2-1, with a weak D call TRBD2 (6 bases). CDR1 is LGHNA and CDR2 is YSLEER in the germline V gene. The ends were cut back, 0 bases at V and 2 bases at J, with 14 bases in the middle. This CDR3 has 17 residues. CDR3 coding DNA: TGCGCCAGCAGCCAAGATCGCCCCCAGCGGGCCTACAATGAGCAGTTCTTC. Residues: CASSQDRPQRAYNEQFF.